The 20 T cell receptor beta chains below come from one sample, sequenced in a study of Ad26.COV2.S vaccination and SARS-CoV-2 variants. Clones were read by immunoSEQ multiplex PCR, and TCRdb kept only the in-frame ones, dropping some. The sample lists about 400,000 clones, approximately 90% occurring once. Treatment reported: some 20 received Ad26.COV2.S at low or high dose, single or two shots; roughly five received placebo; per-sample allocation not given. After the first vaccine or placebo injection, samples were drawn on day 63. This sample comprised peripheral blood, obtained in a trial of Ad26.COV2.S vaccine versus placebo. All receptors come from a person aged 18 to 59 who received the Ad26.COV2.S COVID-19 vaccine or a placebo.

The CDR3 sequence is CASSQGGPGEQYF. The CDR3 nucleotides are TGCGCCAGCAGCCAAGGGGGGCCCGGCGAGCAGTACTTC. The chain couples TRBV4-1 to TRBJ2-7, with D possibly matching TRBD1 (6 bases). Germline assignment: CDR1 MGHRA and CDR2 YSYEKL. Trimming shortened V by 1 base and J by 6 bases, and 10 bases separated the two germline ends. This CDR3 has 13 residues.

The chain carries TRBV5-5 and TRBJ2-5, with a weak D call TRBD1 (6 bases). Trimming pared 6 bases from V and 2 bases from J, leaving 17 bases between. The CDR3 length is 15 residues. Per the germline V gene, CDR1 is SGHKS and CDR2 is YYEKEE (reference sequence). CDR3: CASKPQWGLQETQYF. In nucleotides, the CDR3 is TGTGCCAGCAAACCTCAATGGGGGCTGCAAGAGACCCAGTACTTC.

V is TRBV7-2 and J is TRBJ2-3; 7 bases are shared with TRBD1. Germline trimming cut 3 bases from V and 4 bases from J; bases unmatched to any gene: 4. The CDR3 consists of 14 residues. The V gene's germline CDR1 is SGHTA and CDR2 FQGNSA. The CDR3 coding sequence is TGTGCCAGCAGCTTTTCCAGGGGGTCAGATACGCAGTATTTT. This codes for CASSFSRGSDTQYF.

V and J are TRBV5-6 and TRBJ2-2; D gene uncertain. The CDR3 has 15 amino acids. The germline V gene has CDR1 SGHDT and CDR2 YYEEEE. V was clipped by 0 bases and J by 1 base, with 7 bases between them. CDR3 protein: CASSLATGNTGELFF. The CDR3 DNA is TGTGCCAGCAGCTTGGCCACGGGGAACACCGGGGAGCTGTTTTTT.

J is TRBJ1-5 and V is TRBV5-1; D is perhaps TRBD1 (5 bases). The CDR3 spans 15 residues. Looked up from germline, CDR1 is SGHRS and CDR2 is YFSETQ. V lost 2 bases, J lost 1 base, and 10 bases lay in between. CDR3 residues: CASSLRGGSNQPQHF. The CDR3 DNA sequence: TGCGCCAGCAGCTTAAGGGGTGGAAGCAATCAGCCCCAGCATTTT.

CDR3 protein: CSVSRNNEQFF. Here the CDR3 DNA reads TGCAGCGTTTCCCGTAACAATGAGCAGTTCTTC. The genes are TRBV29-1 and TRBJ2-1; D remains ambiguous. CDR1 is SQVTM and CDR2 is ANQGSEA in the germline V gene. V was clipped by 5 bases and J by 5 bases, with 7 bases between them. The CDR3 contains 11 residues.

The chain is built from TRBV6-5 and TRBJ1-2; TRBD1 is a possible D gene (6 bases). This CDR3 comprises 13 residues. Germline CDR1 and CDR2: MNHEY and SVGAGI. Trimming stripped 6 bases from V and 3 bases from J, with 11 bases between. The CDR3 sequence: CASRGGVDYGYTF. The CDR3 DNA reads as TGTGCCAGCAGAGGGGGGGTCGACTATGGCTACACCTTC.

The sample holds a few counts of this clone. The chain uses TRBV5-6 and TRBJ1-1, with no clear D. The V end was cut by 0 bases, the J end by 5 bases, with 8 bases between. Per germline, CDR1 SGHDT and CDR2 YYEEEE. The CDR3 covers 13 residues. The CDR3 loop reads CASSLGGGTEAFF. The CDR3 DNA reads TGTGCCAGCAGCTTGGGTGGTGGGACTGAAGCTTTCTTT.

The gene calls are TRBV5-6 and TRBJ2-5; no reliable D call. CDR3 length: 16 residues. Germline-derived CDR1 and CDR2 are SGHDT and YYEEEE. The V gene lost 4 bases and the J gene lost 5 bases, with 21 bases spanning the gap. The CDR3 here is CASSPPRAATSETQYF. For the CDR3, the DNA is TGTGCCAGCAGCCCCCCTCGCGCCGCCACCAGCGAGACCCAGTACTTC.

This clone was detected a few times. The genes are TRBV6-1 and TRBJ2-1; 7 nucleotides align to TRBD1. V was clipped by 3 bases and J by 7 bases; unmatched bases: 9. Germline CDR1 is MNHNS and CDR2 is SASEGT. This CDR3 has 15 amino acids. The DNA for the CDR3 is TGTGCCAGCAGTGAGTTGGCAGGGGGACGGAATGAGCAGTTCTTC. It yields the protein CASSELAGGRNEQFF.

This clone appeared once. This chain uses TRBV10-1 with TRBJ2-5; D is unresolved. CDR3 length: 13 residues. V lost 8 bases to trimming and J lost 5 bases, with 15 bases between them. Germline V gives CDR1 WNHNN, CDR2 SYGVQD (reference sequence). For the CDR3, the DNA is TGCGCCAGCCCCGGCCCCATCAAGGAGACCCAGTACTTC. Translation: CASPGPIKETQYF.

This chain joins TRBV9 and TRBJ1-5; 7 nucleotides line up with TRBD1. Germline CDR1 is SGDLS and CDR2 is YYNGEE. The trim removed 3 bases at V and 5 bases at J, leaving 5 bases unmatched. The length of the CDR3 is 14 residues. CDR3 nucleotides: TGTGCCAGCAGCGCGGGACAGTCTTATCAGCCCCAGCATTTT. Protein: CASSAGQSYQPQHF.

In this sample, this clone turned up once. The CDR3 sequence: CASSIVGQGNSNQPQHF. DNA of the CDR3: TGTGCCAGTAGTATAGTGGGACAGGGGAATAGCAATCAGCCCCAGCATTTT. The V call is TRBV19, the J call TRBJ1-5; TRBD1 matches at 10 bases. Germline V gene lookup returns CDR1 LNHDA and CDR2 SQIVND (reference sequence). V lost 1 base and J lost 0; bases outside the gene matches: 3. The CDR3 is 17 amino acids. The full variable domain, its missing parts supplied by reference TRBV19 and TRBJ1-5, is DGGITQSPKYLFRKEGQNVTLSCEQNLNHDAMYWYRQDPGQGLRLIYYSQIVNDFQKGDIAEGYSVSREKKESFPLTVTSAQKNPTAFYLCASSIVGQGNSNQPQHFGDGTRLSIL.

The genes are TRBV12-5 and TRBJ2-3, with D uncertain. This CDR3 region has 15 residues. CDR1 and CDR2 (germline): LGHNT, FRNRAP. V gave up 0 bases and J gave up 0 bases, with 7 bases separating them. DNA of the CDR3: TGTGCTAGTGGTTTGGTAGCAGGTAGCACAGATACGCAGTATTTT. As protein: CASGLVAGSTDTQYF.

The chain couples TRBV18 to TRBJ2-5; D is ambiguous. V was shortened by 3 bases and J by 2 bases, with 13 bases between the two germline ends. The length of the CDR3 is 15 residues. Germline loops: CDR1 KGHSH, CDR2 LQKENI. The CDR3 DNA reads as TGTGCCAGCTCACCGAGTGAAAATAGGCAAGAGACCCAGTACTTC. Protein sequence: CASSPSENRQETQYF.

The J gene is TRBJ2-1, the V gene TRBV27; D is perhaps TRBD1 (6 bases). Germline V gene lookup returns CDR1 MNHEY and CDR2 SMNVEV (reference sequence). The ends were cut back, 6 bases at V and 9 bases at J, with 12 bases in the middle. This CDR3 is built from 12 residues. The CDR3 loop reads CASSRTDTEQFF. The CDR3 coding sequence is TGTGCCAGCAGCCGGACAGATACTGAGCAGTTCTTC.

The rearrangement uses TRBV7-9 and TRBJ2-7, with 9 bases lining up with TRBD1. This CDR3 is built from 16 residues. With V trimmed by 1 base and J by 5 bases, 9 bases remained unmatched. Germline V gives CDR1 SEHNR, CDR2 FQNEAQ (reference sequence). The CDR3 reads CASSLDLGTGTHEQYF. CDR3 nucleotide sequence: TGTGCCAGCAGCTTAGACCTGGGGACAGGGACCCACGAGCAGTACTTC. Supplemented by reference TRBV7-9 and TRBJ2-7, the full variable domain reads DTGVSQNPRHKITKRGQNVTFRCDPISEHNRLYWYRQTLGQGPEFLTYFQNEAQLEKSRLLSDRFSAERPKGSFSTLEIQRTEQGDSAMYLCASSLDLGTGTHEQYFGPGTRLTVT.

The chain joins TRBV6-5 to TRBJ1-2; D might be TRBD1 (6 bases). The V gene's germline CDR1 is MNHEY and CDR2 SVGAGI. V was cut by 5 bases and J by 0 bases, with 10 bases left in between. The CDR3 extends over 14 amino acids. For the CDR3, the DNA is TGTGCCAGCAGTCGGGACAACACTAACTATGGCTACACCTTC. As protein: CASSRDNTNYGYTF.

CDR3 nucleotide sequence: TGTGCCAGCAGTCTATATGGGCAGACCTACGAGCAGTACTTC. Translated: CASSLYGQTYEQYF. V usage is TRBV2 and J usage is TRBJ2-7; unclear D gene. V was trimmed by 5 bases and J by 2 bases, leaving 13 bases between them. The CDR3 length is 14 residues. In germline, CDR1 is SNHLY, CDR2 FYNNEI.

V usage is TRBV28 and J usage is TRBJ1-2; D not certain. The CDR3 is made up of 15 amino acids. Trimming removed 5 bases at V and 6 bases at J, with 19 bases between. Germline V gives CDR1 MDHEN, CDR2 SYDVKM. For the CDR3, the DNA is TGTGCCAGCAGTCCCAGAGGCCGGGGATATAATGGCTACACCTTC. Translated: CASSPRGRGYNGYTF.